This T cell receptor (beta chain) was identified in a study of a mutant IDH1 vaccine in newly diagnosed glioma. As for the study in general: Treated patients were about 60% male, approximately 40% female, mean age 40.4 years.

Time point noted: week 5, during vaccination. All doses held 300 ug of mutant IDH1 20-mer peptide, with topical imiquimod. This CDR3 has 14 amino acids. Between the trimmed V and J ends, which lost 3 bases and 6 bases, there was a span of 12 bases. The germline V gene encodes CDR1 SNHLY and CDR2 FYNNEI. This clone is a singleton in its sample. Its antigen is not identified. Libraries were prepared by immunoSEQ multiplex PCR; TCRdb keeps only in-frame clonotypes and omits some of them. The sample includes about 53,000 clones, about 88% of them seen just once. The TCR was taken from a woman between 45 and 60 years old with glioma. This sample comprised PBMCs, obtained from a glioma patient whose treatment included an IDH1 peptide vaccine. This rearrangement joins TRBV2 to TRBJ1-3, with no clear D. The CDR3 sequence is CASSEAGSANTIYF. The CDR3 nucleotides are TGTGCCAGCAGTGAGGCTGGGAGTGCAAACACCATATATTTT.